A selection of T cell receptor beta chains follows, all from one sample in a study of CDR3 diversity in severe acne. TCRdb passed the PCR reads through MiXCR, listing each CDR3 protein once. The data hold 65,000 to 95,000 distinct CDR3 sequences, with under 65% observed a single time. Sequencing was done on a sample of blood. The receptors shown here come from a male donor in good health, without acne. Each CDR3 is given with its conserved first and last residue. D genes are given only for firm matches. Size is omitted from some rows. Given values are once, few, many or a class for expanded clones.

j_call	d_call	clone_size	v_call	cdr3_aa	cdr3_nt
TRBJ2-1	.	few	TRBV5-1	CASSYSGTVYNGQLF	TGCGCCAGCAGCTACTCCGGGACGGTCTACAATGGGCAGCTCTTC
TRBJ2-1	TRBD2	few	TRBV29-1	CSVPTSGGAGEQFF	TGCAGCGTCCCAACTAGCGGGGGGGCGGGTGAGCAGTTCTTC
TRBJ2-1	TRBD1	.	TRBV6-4	CASRTGGTDEQFF	TGTGCCAGCCGAACAGGGGGTACGGATGAGCAGTTCTTC
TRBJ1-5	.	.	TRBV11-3	CASSLDDGTQHF	TGCGCCAGCAGCTTGGACGACGGTACCCAGCATTTT
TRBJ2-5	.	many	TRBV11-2	CASSLEFQGQETQYF	TGTGCCAGCAGCTTAGAGTTCCAGGGCCAAGAGACCCAGTACTTC
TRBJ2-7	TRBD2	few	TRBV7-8	CASSQAGLAGEYEQYF	TGTGCCAGCAGCCAAGCGGGACTAGCGGGGGAATACGAGCAGTACTTC
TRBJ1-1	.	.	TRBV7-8	CASSPPGQNTEAFF	TGTGCCAGCAGCCCGCCGGGACAGAACACTGAAGCTTTCTTT
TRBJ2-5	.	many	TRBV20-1	CSASLQVAQYF	TGCAGTGCTAGCCTCCAGGTGGCCCAGTACTTC
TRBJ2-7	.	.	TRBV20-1	CSARDPGGVPYEQYF	TGCAGTGCTAGGGACCCAGGGGGGGTTCCCTACGAGCAGTACTTC
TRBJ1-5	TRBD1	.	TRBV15	CATSRQGQGVNQPQHF	TGTGCCACCAGCAGGCAGGGACAGGGAGTCAATCAGCCCCAGCATTTT
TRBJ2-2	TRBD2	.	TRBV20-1	CSAKGLAGTGELFF	TGCAGTGCTAAGGGACTAGCTGGGACCGGGGAGCTGTTTTTT
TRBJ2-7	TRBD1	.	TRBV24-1	CASGPQGQGYEQYF	TGCGCCAGCGGACCACAGGGACAGGGCTACGAGCAGTACTTC
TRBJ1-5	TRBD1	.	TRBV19	CASSIQGTGFQPQHF	TGTGCCAGTAGTATACAAGGGACAGGGTTTCAGCCCCAGCATTTT
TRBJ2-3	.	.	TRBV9	CASSALLQDTQYF	TGTGCCAGCAGCGCCCTACTCCAAGATACGCAGTATTTT
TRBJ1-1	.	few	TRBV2	CASRSTEAFF	TGTGCCAGCAGGAGCACTGAAGCTTTCTTT
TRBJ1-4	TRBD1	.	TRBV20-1	CSATGTGHGKLFF	TGCAGTGCCACAGGGACAGGGCACGGAAAACTGTTTTTT
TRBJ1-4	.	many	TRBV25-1	CASSESGATEKLFF	TGTGCCAGCAGTGAATCAGGGGCCACAGAAAAACTGTTTTTT
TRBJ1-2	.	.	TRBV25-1	CASSPSDRGGDGYTF	TGTGCCAGCAGCCCCTCCGACCGGGGCGGGGATGGCTACACCTTC
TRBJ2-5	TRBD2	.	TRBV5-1	CASSLSGLAGGKETQYF	TGCGCCAGCAGCCTCTCGGGACTAGCGGGGGGGAAGGAGACCCAGTACTTC
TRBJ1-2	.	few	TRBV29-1	CSVTMSGESQGYTF	TGCAGCGTCACCATGTCCGGGGAATCACAAGGCTACACCTTC
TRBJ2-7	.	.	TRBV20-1	CSARGAISQQGYEQYF	TGCAGTGCTAGAGGTGCCATCAGTCAACAGGGTTACGAGCAGTACTTC
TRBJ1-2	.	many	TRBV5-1	CASSLADSGDGYTF	TGCGCCAGCAGCTTGGCCGATTCAGGGGATGGCTACACCTTC
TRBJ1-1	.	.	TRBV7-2	CASNLHFGAFF	TGTGCCAGCAACCTCCATTTTGGAGCTTTCTTT
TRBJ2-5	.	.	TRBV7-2	CASSLYRTEPPPPYF	TGTGCCAGCAGCTTATATCGGACGGAGCCCCCCCCCCCCTACTTC
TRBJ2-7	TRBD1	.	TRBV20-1	CSARGRQGAHYEQYF	TGCAGTGCTAGAGGAAGGCAGGGGGCCCACTACGAGCAGTACTTC
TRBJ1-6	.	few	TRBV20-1	CSAWVGNSPLHF	TGCAGTGCGTGGGTCGGGAATTCACCCCTCCACTTT
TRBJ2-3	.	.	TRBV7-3	CASSLWAGAIRSVRTDTQYF	TGTGCCAGCAGCTTATGGGCAGGGGCTATACGGAGTGTAAGAACAGATACGCAGTATTTT
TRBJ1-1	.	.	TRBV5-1	CASSLGRVRTEAFF	TGCGCCAGCAGCTTGGGCAGGGTGAGGACTGAAGCTTTCTTT
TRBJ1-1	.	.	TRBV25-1	CASSYGGRGQGSKTEAFF	TGTGCCAGCAGTTACGGCGGGCGTGGGCAGGGGTCGAAAACTGAAGCTTTCTTT
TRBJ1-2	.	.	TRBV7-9	CASSADWTHQNYGYTF	TGTGCCAGCAGCGCAGATTGGACACATCAGAACTATGGCTACACCTTC
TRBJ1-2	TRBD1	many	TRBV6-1	CASRDGTGGFRNYGYTF	TGTGCCAGCAGGGACGGGACAGGGGGCTTTAGGAACTATGGCTACACCTTC
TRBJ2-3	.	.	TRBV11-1	CASSSDRDLRDTQYF	TGTGCCAGCAGCTCGGACCGGGACCTCAGAGATACGCAGTATTTT
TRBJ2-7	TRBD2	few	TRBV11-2	CASSLQAGYYEQYF	TGTGCCAGCAGCTTACAAGCGGGATACTACGAGCAGTACTTC
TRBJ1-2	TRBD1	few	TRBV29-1	CSVEGTGVYGYTF	TGCAGCGTTGAAGGGACAGGGGTCTATGGCTACACCTTC
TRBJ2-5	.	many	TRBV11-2	CASSLVWGAQETQYF	TGTGCCAGCAGCTTAGTGTGGGGGGCGCAAGAGACCCAGTACTTC
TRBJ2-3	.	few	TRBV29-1	CSVGRSGDTQYF	TGCAGCGTCGGACGCTCGGGGGATACGCAGTATTTT
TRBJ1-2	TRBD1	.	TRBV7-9	CASSGFDRDWNGYTF	TGTGCCAGCAGCGGGTTCGACAGGGACTGGAATGGCTACACCTTC
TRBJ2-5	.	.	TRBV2	CATRAGRQETQYF	TGTGCCACCAGGGCAGGGCGTCAAGAGACCCAGTACTTC
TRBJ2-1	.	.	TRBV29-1	CSVEDSYEQFF	TGCAGCGTTGAAGACAGTTACGAGCAGTTCTTC
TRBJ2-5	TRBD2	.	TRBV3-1	CASSPSSGGVGETQYF	TGTGCCAGCAGCCCCTCTAGCGGGGGGGTAGGGGAGACCCAGTACTTC
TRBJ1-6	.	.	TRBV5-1	CASSLYRDNSPLHF	TGCGCCAGCAGCTTGTACAGGGACAATTCACCCCTCCACTTT
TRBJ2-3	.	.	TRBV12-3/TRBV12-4	CASSLRGAPSTDTQYF	TGTGCCAGCAGCCTTCGGGGGGCCCCTAGCACAGATACGCAGTATTTT